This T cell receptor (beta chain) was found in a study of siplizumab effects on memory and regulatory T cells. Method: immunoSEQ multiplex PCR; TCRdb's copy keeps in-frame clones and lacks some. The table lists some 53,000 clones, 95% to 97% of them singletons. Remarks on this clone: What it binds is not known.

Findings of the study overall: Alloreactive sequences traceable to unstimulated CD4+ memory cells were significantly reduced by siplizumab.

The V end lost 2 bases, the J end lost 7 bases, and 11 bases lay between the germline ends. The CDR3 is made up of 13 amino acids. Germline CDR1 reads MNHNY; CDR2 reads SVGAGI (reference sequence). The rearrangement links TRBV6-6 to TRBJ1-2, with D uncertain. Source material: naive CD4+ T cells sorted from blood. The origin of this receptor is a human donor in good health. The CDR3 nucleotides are TGTGCCAGCAGTTACATTGGGGAACGTGGCTACACCTTC. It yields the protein CASSYIGERGYTF.